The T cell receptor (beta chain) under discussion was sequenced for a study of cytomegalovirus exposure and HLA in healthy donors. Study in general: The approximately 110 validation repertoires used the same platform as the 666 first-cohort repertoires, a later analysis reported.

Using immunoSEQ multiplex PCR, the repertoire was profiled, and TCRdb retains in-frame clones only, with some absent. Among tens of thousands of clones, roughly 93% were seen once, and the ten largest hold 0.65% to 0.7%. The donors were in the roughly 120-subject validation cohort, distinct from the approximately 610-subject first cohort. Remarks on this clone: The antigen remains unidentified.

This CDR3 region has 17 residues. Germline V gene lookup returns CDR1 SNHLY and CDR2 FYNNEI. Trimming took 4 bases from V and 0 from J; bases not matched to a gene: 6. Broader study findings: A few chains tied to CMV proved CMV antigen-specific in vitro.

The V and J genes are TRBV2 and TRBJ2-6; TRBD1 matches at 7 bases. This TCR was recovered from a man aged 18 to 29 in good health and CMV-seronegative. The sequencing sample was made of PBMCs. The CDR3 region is CASSGDSQYSGANVLTF. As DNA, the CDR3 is TGTGCCAGCAGTGGGGACAGCCAATACTCTGGGGCCAACGTCCTGACTTTC.